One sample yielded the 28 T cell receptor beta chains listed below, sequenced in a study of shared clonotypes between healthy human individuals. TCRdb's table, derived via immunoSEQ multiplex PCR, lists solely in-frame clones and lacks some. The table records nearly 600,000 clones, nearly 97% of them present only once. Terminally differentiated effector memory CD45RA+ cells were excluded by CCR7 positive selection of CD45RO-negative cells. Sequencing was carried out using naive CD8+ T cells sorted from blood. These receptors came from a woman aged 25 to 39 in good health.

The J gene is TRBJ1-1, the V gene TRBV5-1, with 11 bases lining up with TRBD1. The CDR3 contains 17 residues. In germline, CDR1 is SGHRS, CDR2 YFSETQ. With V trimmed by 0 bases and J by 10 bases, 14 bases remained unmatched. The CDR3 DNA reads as TGCGCCAGCAGCTTGGGAATGTGGGACAGGGGGTCCCCGATAGCTTTCTTT. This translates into CASSLGMWDRGSPIAFF.

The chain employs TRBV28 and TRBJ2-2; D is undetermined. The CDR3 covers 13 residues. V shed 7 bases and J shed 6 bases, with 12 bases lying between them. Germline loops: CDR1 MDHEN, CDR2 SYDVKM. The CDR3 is CASNPLFAGELFF. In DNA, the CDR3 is TGTGCCAGCAACCCACTGTTCGCCGGGGAGCTGTTTTTT.

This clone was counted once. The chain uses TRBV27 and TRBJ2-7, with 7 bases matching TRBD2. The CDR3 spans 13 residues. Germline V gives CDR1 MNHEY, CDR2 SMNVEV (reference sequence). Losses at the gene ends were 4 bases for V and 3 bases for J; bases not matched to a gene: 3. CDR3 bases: TGTGCCAGCAGTTCCGGGAGGTACTACGAGCAGTACTTC. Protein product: CASSSGRYYEQYF.

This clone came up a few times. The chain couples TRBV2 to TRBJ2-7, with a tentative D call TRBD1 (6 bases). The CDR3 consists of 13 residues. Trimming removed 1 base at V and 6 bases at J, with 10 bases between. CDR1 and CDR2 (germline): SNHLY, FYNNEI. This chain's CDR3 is CASSEGTVVEQYF. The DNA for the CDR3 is TGTGCCAGCAGTGAAGGGACAGTCGTCGAGCAGTACTTC.

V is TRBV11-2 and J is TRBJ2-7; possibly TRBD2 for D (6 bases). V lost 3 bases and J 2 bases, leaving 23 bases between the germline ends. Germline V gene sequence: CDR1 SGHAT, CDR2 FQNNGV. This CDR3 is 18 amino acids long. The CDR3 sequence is CASSFDRESSGPTYEQYF. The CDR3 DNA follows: TGTGCCAGCAGCTTTGATCGGGAGTCCTCCGGACCTACCTACGAGCAGTACTTC.

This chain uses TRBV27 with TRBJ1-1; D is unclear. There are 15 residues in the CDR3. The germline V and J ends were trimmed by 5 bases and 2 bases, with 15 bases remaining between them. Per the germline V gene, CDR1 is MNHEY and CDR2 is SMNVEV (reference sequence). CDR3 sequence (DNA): TGTGCCAGCAGTCTCCGGGAGGCGGGCAACACTGAAGCTTTCTTT. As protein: CASSLREAGNTEAFF.

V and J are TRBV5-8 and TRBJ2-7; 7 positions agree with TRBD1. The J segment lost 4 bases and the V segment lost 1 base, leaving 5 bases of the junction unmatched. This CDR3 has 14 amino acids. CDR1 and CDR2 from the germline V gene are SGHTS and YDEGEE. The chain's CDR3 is CASSLRQGRYEQYF. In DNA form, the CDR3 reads TGTGCCAGCAGCTTGCGACAGGGACGATACGAGCAGTACTTC.

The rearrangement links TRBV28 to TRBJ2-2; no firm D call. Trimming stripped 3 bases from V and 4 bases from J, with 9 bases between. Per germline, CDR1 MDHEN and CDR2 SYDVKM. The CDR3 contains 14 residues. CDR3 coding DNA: TGTGCCAGCAGTTTTAGACTTGCCACCGGGGAGCTGTTTTTT. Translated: CASSFRLATGELFF.

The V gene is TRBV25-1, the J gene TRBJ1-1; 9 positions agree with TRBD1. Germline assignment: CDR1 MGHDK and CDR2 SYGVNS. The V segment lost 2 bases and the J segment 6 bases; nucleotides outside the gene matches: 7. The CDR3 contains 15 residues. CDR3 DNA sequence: TGTGCCAGCAGTGAACTCACAGGGGGCGACGCTGAAGCTTTCTTT. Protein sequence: CASSELTGGDAEAFF.

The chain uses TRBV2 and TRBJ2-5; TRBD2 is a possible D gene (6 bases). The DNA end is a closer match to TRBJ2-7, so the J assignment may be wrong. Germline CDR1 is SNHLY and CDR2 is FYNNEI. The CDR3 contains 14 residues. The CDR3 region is CASIPRESSYEQYF. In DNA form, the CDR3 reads TGTGCCAGCATTCCCCGGGAGAGCTCCTACGAGCAGTACTTC.

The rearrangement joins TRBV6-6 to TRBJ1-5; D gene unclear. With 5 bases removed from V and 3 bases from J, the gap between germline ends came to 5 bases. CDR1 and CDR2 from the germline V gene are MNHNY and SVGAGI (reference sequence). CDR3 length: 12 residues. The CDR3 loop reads CASSHFNQPQHF. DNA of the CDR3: TGTGCCAGCAGTCACTTCAATCAGCCCCAGCATTTT.

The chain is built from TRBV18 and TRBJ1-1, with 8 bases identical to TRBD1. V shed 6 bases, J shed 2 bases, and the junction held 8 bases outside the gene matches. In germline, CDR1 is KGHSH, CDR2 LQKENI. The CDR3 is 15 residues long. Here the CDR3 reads CASSYWDRPNTEAFF. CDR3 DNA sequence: TGTGCCAGCTCTTATTGGGACAGGCCAAACACTGAAGCTTTCTTT.

Here the CDR3 DNA reads TGTGCCAGCAGCCTTAGCGAGAGAGGTCATGAGCAGTTCTTC. Protein: CASSLSERGHEQFF. The chain carries TRBV4-2 and TRBJ2-1; a possible D gene is TRBD2 (5 bases). This CDR3 has 14 amino acids. Germline CDR1 and CDR2: LGHNA and YNFKEQ. Trimming pared 4 bases from V and 8 bases from J, leaving 15 bases between.

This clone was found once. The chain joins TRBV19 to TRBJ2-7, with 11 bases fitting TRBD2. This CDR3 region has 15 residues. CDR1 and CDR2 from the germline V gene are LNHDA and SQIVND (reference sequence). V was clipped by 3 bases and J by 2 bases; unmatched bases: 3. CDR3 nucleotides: TGTGCCAGTAGTATCGGACTAGCGGGCCCCTACGAGCAGTACTTC. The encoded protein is CASSIGLAGPYEQYF.

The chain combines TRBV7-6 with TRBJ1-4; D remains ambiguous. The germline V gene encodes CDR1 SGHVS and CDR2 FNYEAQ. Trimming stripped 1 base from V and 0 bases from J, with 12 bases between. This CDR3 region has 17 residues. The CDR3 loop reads CASSLVSSHATNEKLFF. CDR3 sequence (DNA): TGTGCCAGCAGCTTAGTCTCCAGCCATGCAACTAATGAAAAACTGTTTTTT. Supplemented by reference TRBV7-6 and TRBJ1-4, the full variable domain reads GAGVSQSPRYKVTKRGQDVALRCDPISGHVSLYWYRQALGQGPEFLTYFNYEAQQDKSGLPNDRFSAERPEGSISTLTIQRTEQRDSAMYRCASSLVSSHATNEKLFFGSGTQLSVL.

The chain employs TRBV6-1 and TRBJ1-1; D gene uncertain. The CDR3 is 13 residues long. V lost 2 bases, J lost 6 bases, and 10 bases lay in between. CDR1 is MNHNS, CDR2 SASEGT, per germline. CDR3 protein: CASSEYFKPEAFF. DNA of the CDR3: TGTGCCAGCAGTGAATACTTTAAACCTGAAGCTTTCTTT.

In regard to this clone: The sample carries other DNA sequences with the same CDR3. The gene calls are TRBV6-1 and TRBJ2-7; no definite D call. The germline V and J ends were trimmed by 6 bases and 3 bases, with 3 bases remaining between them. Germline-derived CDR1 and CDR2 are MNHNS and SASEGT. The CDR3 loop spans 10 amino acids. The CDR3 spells CASRNYEQYF. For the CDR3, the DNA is TGTGCCAGCAGAAACTACGAGCAGTACTTC.

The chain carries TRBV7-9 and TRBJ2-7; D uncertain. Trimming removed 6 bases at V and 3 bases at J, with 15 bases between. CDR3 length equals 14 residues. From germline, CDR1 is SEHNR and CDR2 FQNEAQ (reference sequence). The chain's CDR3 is CASSPPGSYYEQYF. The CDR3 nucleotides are TGTGCCAGCAGTCCCCCAGGATCCTACTACGAGCAGTACTTC. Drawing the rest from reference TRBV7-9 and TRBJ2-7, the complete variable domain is DTGVSQNPRHKITKRGQNVTFRCDPISEHNRLYWYRQTLGQGPEFLTYFQNEAQLEKSRLLSDRFSAERPKGSFSTLEIQRTEQGDSAMYLCASSPPGSYYEQYFGPGTRLTVT.

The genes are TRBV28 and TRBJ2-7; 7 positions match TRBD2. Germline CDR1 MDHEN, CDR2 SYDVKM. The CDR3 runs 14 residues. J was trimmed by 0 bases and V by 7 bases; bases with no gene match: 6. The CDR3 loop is CASTGLADSYEQYF. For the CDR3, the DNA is TGTGCCAGCACGGGGCTAGCGGACTCCTACGAGCAGTACTTC.

The CDR3 DNA sequence: TGCGCCAGCAGCTTGGAAGGGGGTACGACTAATGAAAAACTGTTTTTT. This codes for CASSLEGGTTNEKLFF. The J gene is TRBJ1-4, the V gene TRBV5-1; D is perhaps TRBD1 (6 bases). Germline V gene data show CDR1 as SGHRS and CDR2 as YFSETQ. This CDR3 comprises 16 residues. V gave up 0 bases and J gave up 2 bases, with 11 bases separating them.

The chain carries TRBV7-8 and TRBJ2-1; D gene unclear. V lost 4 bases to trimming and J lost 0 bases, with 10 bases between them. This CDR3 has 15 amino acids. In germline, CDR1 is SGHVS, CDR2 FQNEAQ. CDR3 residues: CASSSSPNSYNEQFF. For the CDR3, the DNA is TGTGCCAGCAGCTCCTCCCCGAACTCCTACAATGAGCAGTTCTTC.

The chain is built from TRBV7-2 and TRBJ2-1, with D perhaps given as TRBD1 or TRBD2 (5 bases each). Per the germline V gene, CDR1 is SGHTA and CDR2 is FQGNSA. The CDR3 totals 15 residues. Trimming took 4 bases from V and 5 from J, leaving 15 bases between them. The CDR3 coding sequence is TGTGCCAGCAGCTCACTGGGACCCATTGACAATGAGCAGTTCTTC. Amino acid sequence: CASSSLGPIDNEQFF.

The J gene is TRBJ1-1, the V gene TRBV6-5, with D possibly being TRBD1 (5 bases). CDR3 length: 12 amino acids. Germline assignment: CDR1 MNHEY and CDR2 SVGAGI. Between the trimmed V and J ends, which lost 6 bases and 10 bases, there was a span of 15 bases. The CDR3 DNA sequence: TGTGCCAGCAGGGCCGAGGGTGGGGCAGCTTTCTTT. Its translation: CASRAEGGAAFF.

CDR3 protein: CASSTYRTGLNQPQHF. In nucleotides, the CDR3 is TGTGCCAGTAGTACGTACCGGACAGGGTTAAATCAGCCCCAGCATTTT. The chain recombines TRBV19 with TRBJ1-5; 8 bases match TRBD1. CDR3 length equals 16 residues. From germline, CDR1 is LNHDA and CDR2 SQIVND (reference sequence). V trimming: 4 bases; J trimming: 4 bases; junction bases outside the gene matches: 9.

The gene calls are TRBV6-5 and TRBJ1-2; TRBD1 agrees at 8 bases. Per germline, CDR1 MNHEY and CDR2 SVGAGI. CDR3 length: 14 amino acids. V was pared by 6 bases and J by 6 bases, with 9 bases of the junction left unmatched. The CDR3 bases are TGTGCCAGCAGAGCCGGGACAGGCCGAAATGGCTACACCTTC. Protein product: CASRAGTGRNGYTF.

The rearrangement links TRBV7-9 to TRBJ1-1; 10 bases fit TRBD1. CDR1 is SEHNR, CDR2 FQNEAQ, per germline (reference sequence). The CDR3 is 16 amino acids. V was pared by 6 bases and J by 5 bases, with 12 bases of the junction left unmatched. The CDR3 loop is CASRKGDRGVETEAFF. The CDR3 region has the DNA TGTGCCAGCAGAAAGGGGGACAGGGGAGTAGAAACTGAAGCTTTCTTT. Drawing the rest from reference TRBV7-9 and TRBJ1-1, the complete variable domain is DTGVSQNPRHKITKRGQNVTFRCDPISEHNRLYWYRQTLGQGPEFLTYFQNEAQLEKSRLLSDRFSAERPKGSFSTLEIQRTEQGDSAMYLCASRKGDRGVETEAFFGQGTRLTVV.

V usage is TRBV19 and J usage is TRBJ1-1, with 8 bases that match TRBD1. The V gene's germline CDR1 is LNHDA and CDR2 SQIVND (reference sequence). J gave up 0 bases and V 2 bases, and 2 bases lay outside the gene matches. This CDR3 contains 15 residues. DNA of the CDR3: TGTGCCAGTAGTATACGGGACAGGATGAACACTGAAGCTTTCTTT. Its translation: CASSIRDRMNTEAFF.

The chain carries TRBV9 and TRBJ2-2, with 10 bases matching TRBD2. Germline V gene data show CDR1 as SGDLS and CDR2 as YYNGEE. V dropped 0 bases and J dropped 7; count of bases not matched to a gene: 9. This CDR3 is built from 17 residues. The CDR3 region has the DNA TGTGCCAGCAGCGTAGGGCTAGCGGGGGCCTTGGACGGGGAGCTGTTTTTT. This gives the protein CASSVGLAGALDGELFF.